The present entry profiles one TCR beta chain with its context. Its antigen is not known. The sample belongs to a study of cytomegalovirus exposure and HLA in healthy donors. Study results and caveats: It was reported that the classifier diagnosed cytomegalovirus status with high specificity and sensitivity in both the original and validation cohorts. Some TCR beta chains (roughly 150 of them) were listed as cytomegalovirus-associated. Researchers reported that three CMV-associated chains were confirmed in vitro as CMV antigen-specific. Despite most TCR sequences being rare, some public TCRs occurred in many donors.

TCRdb's table, derived via immunoSEQ multiplex PCR, lists solely in-frame clones and lacks some. The sample lists more than 50,000 clones; roughly 94% were seen once. V was clipped by 1 base and J by 7 bases; unmatched bases: 4. The CDR3 has 13 amino acids. Germline CDR1 is LGHNA and CDR2 is YNFKEQ. This TCR derives from a young man in good health and CMV-seronegative. The specimen was PBMCs. The chain has TRBV4-2 and TRBJ2-7, with 7 bases aligning to TRBD2. The CDR3 DNA follows: TGTGCCAGCAGCCAAGCCCTAGCGGAGGAGCAGTACTTC. Residues: CASSQALAEEQYF.